The 4 T cell receptor beta chains given below trace back to one sample, sequenced in a study of blood T cells in healthy people across ages. Primers used in a second PCR of about 6 to 11 cycles were a sample-barcoded 5' primer and a J-beta primer mix. TCRdb fed the 5' RACE reads into MiXCR, producing one record per CDR3 protein. The sample has about 1.6 million distinct CDR3 sequences, around 36% seen once. The sequencing input was blood. These receptors came from a woman in her thirties in good health.

This chain uses TRBV11-2 with TRBJ2-1, with D maybe TRBD1 (6 bases). Germline values: CDR1 SGHAT, CDR2 FQNNGV. V shed 2 bases and J shed 2 bases, with 10 bases lying between them. The CDR3 spans 15 residues. CDR3 region: CASSLKGEPYNEQFF. For the CDR3, the DNA is TGTGCCAGCAGCTTAAAGGGGGAACCCTACAATGAGCAGTTCTTC.

The rearrangement uses TRBV6-5 and TRBJ2-5; 7 bases align to TRBD1. The CDR3 runs 15 residues. The germline V gene has CDR1 MNHEY and CDR2 SVGAGI. After removal of 0 bases from V and 0 bases from J, the junction contained 1 base not matched to a gene. CDR3 DNA: TGTGCCAGCAGTTACTCGGGACAGAACCAAGAGACCCAGTACTTC. Protein product: CASSYSGQNQETQYF.

This clonotype has only a few counts. The V call is TRBV7-2, the J call TRBJ2-7, with TRBD2 identical over 7 bases. The CDR3 sequence is 16 residues long. The trim removed 2 bases at V and 3 bases at J, leaving 10 bases unmatched. Germline values: CDR1 SGHTA, CDR2 FQGNSA. CDR3 loop: CASSLSGTNPIYEQYF. The CDR3 coding sequence is TGTGCCAGCAGCTTAAGTGGGACTAATCCAATCTACGAGCAGTACTTC.

This chain joins TRBV15 and TRBJ2-3, with TRBD1 as a possible D gene (6 bases). The V and J ends lost 3 bases and 3 bases respectively, with 13 bases between them. The CDR3 length is 15 residues. Germline-derived CDR1 and CDR2 are LNHNV and YYDKDF (reference sequence). CDR3 coding DNA: TGTGCCACCAGCAGGCAGATACAGGGAACAGATACGCAGTATTTT. As protein: CATSRQIQGTDTQYF.